This T cell receptor (beta chain) was observed in a study of T cells in Graves' hyperthyroidism and ophthalmopathy. General study points: Most thyroid clonotypes expanded above 0.001 were also detected in blood.

This clonotype was picked up a small number of times. Its antigen is undetermined. There are 16 residues in the CDR3. V was pared by 4 bases and J by 3 bases, with 18 bases between. The germline gives CDR1 MNHNS, CDR2 SASEGT. The TCR beta CDR3 regions underwent amplification using RNA transcripts as the source. TCR CDR3 underwent first-round RT-PCR with the HTBI primer set. TCRdb ran MiXCR on the multiplex PCR reads and lists one entry per CDR3 protein. The sample lists approximately 610,000 distinct CDR3 sequences, about 15% occurring once. What was sequenced was blood. The chain has TRBV6-1 and TRBJ1-2; TRBD1 might be the D (6 bases). This sequence originates from a woman in her thirties or forties with Graves' ophthalmopathy. CDR3 bases: TGTGCCAGCAGTGTACCGGGTCTGGGGGCGGACTATGGCTACACCTTC. The encoded protein is CASSVPGLGADYGYTF.